One and the same sample provided the 4 T cell receptor beta chains below, sequenced in a study of blood T cell repertoires in COVID-19. Profiling relied on immunoSEQ multiplex PCR, and the TCRdb table lists in-frame clones only, not all of them. The sample carries 250,000 to 300,000 clones, about nine tenths recorded once. Sequencing input: PBMCs or T cells enriched from blood (not recorded which). These receptors were taken from a human donor in a cohort exposed to, infected with or recovered from COVID-19 (not recorded which). The donor label of this sample is uncertain.

The chain uses TRBV21-1 and TRBJ1-5. TRBV21-1 is termed a pseudogene. This CDR3 is 16 amino acids long. The CDR3 region has the DNA TGTGCCAGCCGGCCCTGGGTAAGAGAGGGCAATCAGCCCCAGCATTTT. As protein: CASRPWVREGNQPQHF.

This chain joins TRBV30 and TRBJ2-7; tentative D call: TRBD2 (7 bases). Germline CDR1 is GTSNPN and CDR2 is SVGIG (reference sequence). The CDR3 has 16 amino acids. Trimming shortened V by 3 bases and J by 6 bases, and 24 bases separated the two germline ends. The CDR3 region is CAWRMWGTGGQGEQYF. CDR3 DNA: TGTGCCTGGAGAATGTGGGGAACGGGGGGCCAAGGCGAGCAGTACTTC.

Worth noting for this clone: One end of the junction does not line up with germline, which may come from a read error. The chain is built from TRBV13 and TRBJ2-2, with 7 positions matching TRBD1. Germline V gene lookup returns CDR1 PRHDT and CDR2 FYEKMQ (reference sequence). The CDR3 is 13 residues long. CDR3: CASSSQGTEELFF. CDR3 coding DNA: TGTGCCAGCAGCTCACAGGGGACCGAGGAGCTGTTTTTT.

The rearrangement uses TRBV3-1 (or the pseudogene TRBV3-2) and TRBJ2-1; 10 bases fit TRBD2. With 4 bases clipped from V and 9 bases from J, the junction kept 6 bases outside the gene matches. CDR3 length: 14 residues. Germline lookup yields CDR1 LGHDT and CDR2 YNNKEL (reference sequence). The CDR3 protein is CASSLGLAKSEQFF. The CDR3 nucleotides read TGTGCCAGCAGCCTGGGACTAGCGAAGAGTGAGCAGTTCTTC.